A single sample gave rise to the 21 T cell receptor beta chains below, sequenced in a study of CD8+CD57+ T cells in acquired aplastic anemia. Genomic DNA templated the TCR beta VDJ and CDR3 profiling. One entry per CDR3 protein, called by TCRdb with MiXCR from the reads. Of 260,000 or so distinct CDR3 sequences in the sample, 82% were seen once. The patients chosen for sequencing had shown expansion of CD8+CD57+ cells (detected by flow cytometry). The source material was sorted CD4+, CD8+, or CD8+CD57+ T cells (not recorded which) from PBMCs. The source is a human donor with aplastic anemia.

The chain uses TRBV6-4 and TRBJ1-1; the D gene is possibly TRBD1 (6 bases). Germline loops: CDR1 MRHNA, CDR2 SNTAGT. This CDR3 comprises 15 residues. Trimming shortened V by 5 bases and J by 1 base, and 14 bases separated the two germline ends. CDR3 protein: CASSRSPGANTEAFF. CDR3 sequence (DNA): TGTGCCAGCAGTAGAAGCCCAGGGGCGAACACTGAAGCTTTCTTT.

Remarks on this clonotype: In this CDR3 the conserved last residue, phenylalanine or tryptophan, is missing, so a read error is likely. The DNA is left out, because the CDR3 cannot be placed on it with certainty; the CDR3 is given as TCRdb lists it. V gene TRBV5-5 combines with J gene TRBJ2-1; TRBD1, as called in the table, went unchecked against the DNA. The CDR3 is 16 amino acids in total, end residues counted. Per the germline V gene, CDR1 is SGHKS and CDR2 is YYEKEE (reference sequence). The CDR3 region is CASSFDRGGPTDETSC.

In DNA, the CDR3 is TGTGCCAGCAGCTTACGGGGAGGTGCCGACACGGAGCAGTTCTTC. It translates to CASSLRGGADTEQFF. The rearrangement uses TRBV7-8 and TRBJ2-1; TRBD2 might be the D (6 bases). The CDR3 length is 15 residues. V dropped 2 bases and J dropped 10 bases, with 18 bases sitting between them. The V gene's germline CDR1 is SGHVS and CDR2 FQNEAQ.

The chain has TRBV5-4 and TRBJ1-6, with 7 bases fitting TRBD1. The CDR3 extends over 14 amino acids. The V segment lost 4 bases and the J segment 9 bases; nucleotides outside the gene matches: 7. Germline V CDR1 and CDR2: SGHNT, YYREEE (reference sequence). CDR3: CASSLGTALSPLHF. The CDR3 DNA reads TGTGCCAGCAGCCTAGGGACAGCACTTTCACCCCTCCACTTT.

The chain carries TRBV20-1 and TRBJ2-3, with 11 bases matching TRBD1. CDR1 and CDR2 from the germline V gene are DFQATT and SNEGSKA (reference sequence). V shed 4 bases and J 6 bases; nucleotides not matched to a gene: 3. The CDR3 extends over 13 amino acids. CDR3 residues: CSATGQGDDTQYF. The CDR3 nucleotides read TGCAGTGCTACGGGACAGGGGGACGATACGCAGTATTTT.

This clonotype appeared a single time. One end of the junction does not line up with germline, which may come from a read error. The chain recombines TRBV7-9 with TRBJ2-3; no clear D gene. Germline V lookup: CDR1 SEHNR, CDR2 FQNEAQ (reference sequence). This CDR3 region has 13 residues. The CDR3 here is CASSFDPTETQYF. The DNA of the CDR3 is TGTGCCAGCAGCTTTGACCCAACAGAGACGCAGTATTTT.

This clonotype was observed once. The V and J genes are TRBV9 and TRBJ2-5, with TRBD1 matching over 7 bases. The length of the CDR3 is 15 residues. After removal of 7 bases from V and 4 bases from J, the junction contained 13 bases not matched to a gene. Looked up from germline, CDR1 is SGDLS and CDR2 is YYNGEE. In nucleotides, the CDR3 is TGTGCCAGCGGAGGAGCTACAGGGGCGGGAGAGACCCAGTACTTC. It encodes CASGGATGAGETQYF.

The chain has TRBV11-1 and TRBJ1-4, with no clear D. The CDR3 loop spans 16 amino acids. Per the germline V gene, CDR1 is SGHAT and CDR2 is FQDESV (reference sequence). V lost 3 bases and J lost 8, with 19 bases in between. The CDR3 bases are TGTGCCAGCAGCTTCACCAGACGGCCCCTGGGAGAAAAACTGTTTTTT. Residues: CASSFTRRPLGEKLFF. The full variable domain, rest sourced from reference TRBV11-1 and TRBJ1-4, is EAEVAQSPRYKITEKSQAVAFWCDPISGHATLYWYRQILGQGPELLVQFQDESVVDDSQLPKDRFSAERLKGVDSTLKIQPAELGDSAMYLCASSFTRRPLGEKLFFGSGTQLSVL.

Points on this clonotype: A read error is likely, as this CDR3 ends without the conserved phenylalanine or tryptophan. It is unclear where the CDR3 begins or ends on the DNA, so no DNA is shown, and the CDR3 is as TCRdb lists it. The J gene is TRBJ2-1, the V gene TRBV7-9. Germline-derived CDR1 and CDR2 are SEHNR and FQNEAQ (reference sequence). The CDR3 length is 13 residues, termini included. The CDR3 loop reads CASSLGGSYEPNV.

CDR3 amino acids: CSGVRVSYNEQFF. CDR3 bases: TGCAGTGGAGTACGGGTCTCCTACAATGAGCAGTTCTTC. V is TRBV20-1 and J is TRBJ2-1; no clear D gene. V was cut by 7 bases and J by 0 bases, with 10 bases left in between. The V gene's germline CDR1 is DFQATT and CDR2 SNEGSKA (reference sequence). The CDR3 is made up of 13 amino acids.

As to this clonotype: Given the absence of the conserved phenylalanine or tryptophan at the CDR3 end, a read error is likely. No DNA is shown, since the ends of the CDR3 on it are uncertain; the CDR3 is the one TCRdb lists. The V gene is TRBV9, the J gene TRBJ2-3; TRBD1 is the table's D call and was not checked against the DNA. The CDR3 has 13 amino acids, counting both end residues. Germline-derived CDR1 and CDR2 are SGDLS and YYNGEE. This chain's CDR3 is CASSARDRGLHYV.

The chain joins TRBV7-9 to TRBJ2-3; 10 nucleotides line up with TRBD2. The CDR3 has 18 residues. Germline CDR1 SEHNR, CDR2 FQNEAQ (reference sequence). V lost 1 base, J lost 0 bases, and 7 bases stayed unmatched. The CDR3 spells CASSLEISGRKSTDTQYF. The CDR3 DNA reads TGTGCCAGCAGCTTAGAAATTAGCGGGAGGAAAAGCACAGATACGCAGTATTTT.

Remarks on this clonotype: A read error is likely, as this CDR3 ends without the conserved phenylalanine or tryptophan. CDR3 in DNA: TGTGCCAGCGGGGACGGGGGCACAGCCTCGGAGCAGTACTGC. It specifies CASGDGGTASEQYC. V and J are TRBV2 and TRBJ2-7; D may match TRBD1 or TRBD2 (6 bases each). V was trimmed by 8 bases and J by 7 bases, leaving 21 bases between them. The length of the CDR3 is 14 residues. Germline CDR1 is SNHLY and CDR2 is FYNNEI.

This chain connects TRBV10-3 to TRBJ2-4; D may be TRBD1 (6 bases). Germline V gives CDR1 ENHRY, CDR2 SYGVKD. The CDR3 sequence is 14 residues long. The ends were cut back, 6 bases at V and 13 bases at J, with 22 bases in the middle. CDR3 protein: CAISDVDSSYTQYF. CDR3 DNA: TGTGCCATCAGCGACGTGGACAGTAGCTACACGCAGTACTTC.

CDR3 in amino acids: CASSQDRTQRSQHF. In nucleotides, the CDR3 is TGTGCCAGCAGTCAGGACAGAACACAGCGGAGCCAGCATTTT. This chain links TRBV14 with TRBJ1-5; tentative D call: TRBD1 (6 bases). Germline V gene lookup returns CDR1 SGHDN and CDR2 FVKESK. This CDR3 contains 14 residues. Trimming took 6 bases from V and 12 from J, leaving 21 bases between them.

The chain joins TRBV9 to TRBJ2-1, with 10 bases aligning to TRBD1. The germline CDR1 and CDR2 sequences are SGDLS and YYNGEE. The V and J ends lost 5 bases and 8 bases, in that order; junction bases with no gene match: 13. This CDR3 has 16 residues. Here the CDR3 reads CASSTKGQGFKDEQFF. The CDR3, as DNA: TGTGCCAGCAGTACGAAGGGACAGGGGTTTAAGGATGAGCAGTTCTTC.

This clonotype was detected only once. The chain is built from TRBV7-9 and TRBJ2-7; possible D gene TRBD1, 7 bases. Trimming removed 5 bases at V and 1 base at J, with 24 bases between. Germline V CDR1 and CDR2: SEHNR, FQNEAQ (reference sequence). This CDR3 contains 18 residues. The CDR3 loop is CASSAHTGGTALSYEQYV. The CDR3 bases are TGTGCCAGCAGCGCTCATACAGGCGGGACAGCCCTTTCCTACGAGCAGTACGTC.

With regard to this clonotype: This likely comes from a read error, as the CDR3 has no conserved phenylalanine or tryptophan at its end. The DNA is left out, because the CDR3 cannot be placed on it with certainty; the CDR3 is given as TCRdb lists it. The chain's CDR3 is CARRLAGGPDTQ. The chain is built from TRBV7-2 and TRBJ2-5; the tabulated D call, TRBD2, remains unverified against the DNA. Germline CDR1 reads SGHTA; CDR2 reads FQGNSA. With termini counted, the CDR3 has 12 amino acids.

Note on this clonotype: A read error may account for a junction end that differs from germline. This chain joins TRBV15 and TRBJ2-1, with D perhaps TRBD1 (5 bases). Germline lookup yields CDR1 LNHNV and CDR2 YYDKDF (reference sequence). The CDR3 covers 15 residues. As DNA, the CDR3 is TGTGCCAGCAGCCAAGGGTCGGACAACGCGGATGAGCAGTTCTTC. Protein sequence: CASSQGSDNADEQFF.

In the case of this clonotype: The junction does not match germline at one end; this may be a read error. The V call is TRBV12-5, the J call TRBJ2-5; TRBD2 matches 16 bases. This CDR3 contains 19 residues. Germline V CDR1 and CDR2: LGHNT, FRNRAP. The CDR3 nucleotides read TGCGCCAGTGGCCCAGAGGGGGCCGGGACTAGCGGGAGGGGAGAGACCCAGTACTTC. Amino acids: CASGPEGAGTSGRGETQYF.

This chain connects TRBV11-3 to TRBJ2-5; 7 bases line up with TRBD1. This CDR3 has 12 residues. Germline V gene data show CDR1 as SGHNT and CDR2 as YENEEA. Germline trimming cut 6 bases from V and 9 bases from J; bases unmatched to any gene: 7. The CDR3 protein is CASSEAGQAQYF. In nucleotides, the CDR3 is TGTGCCAGCAGTGAAGCAGGACAGGCCCAGTACTTC.